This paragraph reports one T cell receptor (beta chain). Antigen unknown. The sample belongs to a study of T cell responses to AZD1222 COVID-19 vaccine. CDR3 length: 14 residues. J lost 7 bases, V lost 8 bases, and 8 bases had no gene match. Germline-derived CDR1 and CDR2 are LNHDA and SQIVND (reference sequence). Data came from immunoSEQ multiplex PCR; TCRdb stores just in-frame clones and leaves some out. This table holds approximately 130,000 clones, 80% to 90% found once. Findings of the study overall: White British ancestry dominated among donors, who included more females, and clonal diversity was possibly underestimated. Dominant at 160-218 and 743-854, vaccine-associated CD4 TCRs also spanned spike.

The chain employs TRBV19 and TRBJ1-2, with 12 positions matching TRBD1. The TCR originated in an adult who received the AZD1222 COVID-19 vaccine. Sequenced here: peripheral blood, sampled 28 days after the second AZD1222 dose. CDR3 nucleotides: TGTGCCAGTGGGGACAGGGGGCAATGGGCTGGCTACACCTTC. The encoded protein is CASGDRGQWAGYTF.